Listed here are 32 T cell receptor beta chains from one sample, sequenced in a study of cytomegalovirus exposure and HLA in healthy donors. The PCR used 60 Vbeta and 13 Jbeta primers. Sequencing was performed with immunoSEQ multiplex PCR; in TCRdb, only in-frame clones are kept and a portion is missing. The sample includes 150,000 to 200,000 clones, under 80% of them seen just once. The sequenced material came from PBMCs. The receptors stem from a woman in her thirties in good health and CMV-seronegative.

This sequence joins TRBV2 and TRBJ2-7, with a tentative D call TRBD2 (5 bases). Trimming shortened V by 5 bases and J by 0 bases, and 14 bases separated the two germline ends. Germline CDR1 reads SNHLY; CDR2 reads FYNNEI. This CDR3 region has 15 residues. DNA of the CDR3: TGTGCCAGCAGTTCGGACTCTTCCAGCTCCTACGAGCAGTACTTC. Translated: CASSSDSSSSYEQYF.

The CDR3 reads CASSPRAGSYNEQFF. CDR3 in DNA: TGTGCCAGCAGCCCCCGAGCGGGATCCTACAATGAGCAGTTCTTC. V gene TRBV7-2 combines with J gene TRBJ2-1, with TRBD2 identical over 7 bases. The CDR3 sequence is 15 residues long. The germline gives CDR1 SGHTA, CDR2 FQGNSA. V dropped 5 bases and J dropped 1; count of bases not matched to a gene: 5. Full variable domain (remainder filled in from reference TRBV7-2 and TRBJ2-1): GAGVSQSPSNKVTEKGKDVELRCDPISGHTALYWYRQSLGQGLEFLIYFQGNSAPDKSGLPSDRFSAERTGGSVSTLTIQRTQQEDSAVYLCASSPRAGSYNEQFFGPGTRLTVL.

CDR3 coding DNA: TGTGCCAGCAGCAAAGTGTTTTTTAGGGGGACAGGGTCTGAAGCTTTCTTT. As protein: CASSKVFFRGTGSEAFF. The V and J genes are TRBV21-1 and TRBJ1-1; TRBD1 is the table's D call and was not checked against the DNA. TRBV21-1 is shown as a pseudogene. The CDR3 consists of 17 residues.

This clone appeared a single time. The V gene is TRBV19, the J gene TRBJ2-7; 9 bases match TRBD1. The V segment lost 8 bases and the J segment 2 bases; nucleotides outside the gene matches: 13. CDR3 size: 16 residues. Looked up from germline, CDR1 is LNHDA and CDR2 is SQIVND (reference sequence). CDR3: CASQSSGTGLAYEQYF. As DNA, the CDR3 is TGTGCCAGTCAATCCTCCGGGACAGGGTTAGCCTACGAGCAGTACTTC.

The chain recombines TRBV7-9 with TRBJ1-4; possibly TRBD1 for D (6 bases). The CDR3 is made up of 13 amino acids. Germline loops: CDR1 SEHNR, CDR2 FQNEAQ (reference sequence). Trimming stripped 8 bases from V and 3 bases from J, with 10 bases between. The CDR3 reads CASRGAANEKLFF. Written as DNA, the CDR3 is TGTGCCAGCCGGGGGGCTGCTAATGAAAAACTGTTTTTT.

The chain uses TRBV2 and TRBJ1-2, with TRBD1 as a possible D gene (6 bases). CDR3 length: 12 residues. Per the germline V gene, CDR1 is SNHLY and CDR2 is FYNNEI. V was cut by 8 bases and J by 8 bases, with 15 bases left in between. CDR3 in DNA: TGTGCCAGCCGGGACACGAGGAGAGGCTACACCTTC. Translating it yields CASRDTRRGYTF.

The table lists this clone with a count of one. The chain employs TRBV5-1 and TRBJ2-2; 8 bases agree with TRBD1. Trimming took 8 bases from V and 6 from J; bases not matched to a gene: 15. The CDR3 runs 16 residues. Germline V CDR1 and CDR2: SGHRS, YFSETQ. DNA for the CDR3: TGCGCCAGGACGACAGGGGAAGTGGGGGAGGCCGGGGAGCTGTTTTTT. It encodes CARTTGEVGEAGELFF.

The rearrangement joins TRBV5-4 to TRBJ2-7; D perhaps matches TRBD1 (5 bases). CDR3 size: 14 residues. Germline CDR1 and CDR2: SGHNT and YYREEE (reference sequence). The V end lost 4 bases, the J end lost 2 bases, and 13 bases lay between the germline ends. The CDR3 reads CASSPDTIPYEQYF. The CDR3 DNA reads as TGTGCCAGCAGCCCGGACACCATCCCCTACGAGCAGTACTTC.

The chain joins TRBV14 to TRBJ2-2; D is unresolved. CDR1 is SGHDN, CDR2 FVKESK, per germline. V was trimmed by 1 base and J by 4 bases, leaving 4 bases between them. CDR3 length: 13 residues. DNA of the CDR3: TGTGCCAGCAGCCAAGTACTCACCGGGGAGCTGTTTTTT. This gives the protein CASSQVLTGELFF.

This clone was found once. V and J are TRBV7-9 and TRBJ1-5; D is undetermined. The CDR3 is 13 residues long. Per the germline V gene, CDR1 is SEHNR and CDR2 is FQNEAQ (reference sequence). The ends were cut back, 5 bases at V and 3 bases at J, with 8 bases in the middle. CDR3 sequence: CASSPGSNQPQHF. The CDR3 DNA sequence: TGTGCCAGCAGCCCAGGCTCCAATCAGCCCCAGCATTTT.

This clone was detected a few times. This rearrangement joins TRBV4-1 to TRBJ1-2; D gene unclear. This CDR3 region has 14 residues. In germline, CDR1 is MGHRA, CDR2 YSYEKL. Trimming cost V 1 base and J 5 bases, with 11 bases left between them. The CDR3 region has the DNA TGCGCCAGCAGCCAAGGCGCTTTTGAATATGGCTACACCTTC. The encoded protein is CASSQGAFEYGYTF.

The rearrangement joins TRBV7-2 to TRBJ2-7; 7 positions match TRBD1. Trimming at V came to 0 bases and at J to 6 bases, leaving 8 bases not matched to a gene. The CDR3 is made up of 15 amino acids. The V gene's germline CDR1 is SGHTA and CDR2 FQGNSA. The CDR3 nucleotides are TGTGCCAGCAGCTTAGCTAGGACAGGACTTTCCGAGCAGTACTTC. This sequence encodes CASSLARTGLSEQYF.

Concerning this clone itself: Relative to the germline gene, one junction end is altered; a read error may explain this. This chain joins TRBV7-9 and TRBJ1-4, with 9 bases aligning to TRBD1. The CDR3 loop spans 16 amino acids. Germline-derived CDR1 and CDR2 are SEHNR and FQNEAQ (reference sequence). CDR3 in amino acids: CSSGPPRDRANEKLFF. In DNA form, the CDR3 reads TGTTCCAGCGGTCCTCCCAGGGACAGGGCAAATGAAAAACTGTTTTTT.

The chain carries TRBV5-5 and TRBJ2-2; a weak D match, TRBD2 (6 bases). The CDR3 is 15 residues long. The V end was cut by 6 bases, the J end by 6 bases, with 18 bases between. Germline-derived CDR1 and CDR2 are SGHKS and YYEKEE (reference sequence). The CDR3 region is CASIRERGKSGELFF. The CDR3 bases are TGTGCCAGCATCCGGGAGAGGGGTAAATCCGGGGAGCTGTTTTTT.

The CDR3: CASSLLSGQGVPKNIQYF. CDR3 DNA: TGCGCCAGCAGCTTGTTGAGTGGACAGGGGGTCCCCAAAAACATTCAGTACTTC. V usage is TRBV5-1 and J usage is TRBJ2-4; 10 nucleotides line up with TRBD1. Germline V gene sequence: CDR1 SGHRS, CDR2 YFSETQ. CDR3 length: 18 amino acids. The ends lost 1 base at V and 2 bases at J; junction bases unmatched: 9. The whole variable domain, remainder taken from reference TRBV5-1 and TRBJ2-4, is KAGVTQTPRYLIKTRGQQVTLSCSPISGHRSVSWYQQTPGQGLQFLFEYFSETQRNKGNFPGRFSGRQFSNSRSEMNVSTLELGDSALYLCASSLLSGQGVPKNIQYFGAGTRLSVL.

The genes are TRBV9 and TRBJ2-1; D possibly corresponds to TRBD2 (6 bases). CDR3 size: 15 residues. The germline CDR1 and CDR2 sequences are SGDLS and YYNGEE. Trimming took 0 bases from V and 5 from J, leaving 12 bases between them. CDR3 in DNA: TGTGCCAGCAGCGTAGGGGACTTCAGCGACAATGAGCAGTTCTTC. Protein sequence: CASSVGDFSDNEQFF. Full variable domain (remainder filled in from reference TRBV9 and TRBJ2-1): DSGVTQTPKHLITATGQRVTLRCSPRSGDLSVYWYQQSLDQGLQFLIQYYNGEERAKGNILERFSAQQFPDLHSELNLSSLELGDSALYFCASSVGDFSDNEQFFGPGTRLTVL.

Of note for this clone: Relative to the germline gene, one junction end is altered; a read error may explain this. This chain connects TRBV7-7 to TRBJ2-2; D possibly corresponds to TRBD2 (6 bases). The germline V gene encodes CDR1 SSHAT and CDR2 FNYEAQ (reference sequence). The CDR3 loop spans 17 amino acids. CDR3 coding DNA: TGTGCTAGCAGCGCCGGGACTCACGGGTTAAGCACCGGGGAGCTGTTTTTT. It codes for CASSAGTHGLSTGELFF.

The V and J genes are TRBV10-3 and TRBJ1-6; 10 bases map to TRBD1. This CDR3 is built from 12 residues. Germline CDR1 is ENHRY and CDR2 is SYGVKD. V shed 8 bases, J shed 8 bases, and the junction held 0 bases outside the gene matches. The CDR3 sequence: CAIGTGDSPLHF. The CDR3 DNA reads TGTGCCATCGGGACAGGGGATTCACCCCTCCACTTT.

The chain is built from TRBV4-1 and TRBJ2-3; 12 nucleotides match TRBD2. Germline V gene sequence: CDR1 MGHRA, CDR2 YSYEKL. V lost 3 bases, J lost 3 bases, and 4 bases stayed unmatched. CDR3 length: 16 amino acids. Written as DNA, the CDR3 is TGCGCCAGCAGCCAGGAGACTAGCGGGGGAACAGATACGCAGTATTTT. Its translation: CASSQETSGGTDTQYF.

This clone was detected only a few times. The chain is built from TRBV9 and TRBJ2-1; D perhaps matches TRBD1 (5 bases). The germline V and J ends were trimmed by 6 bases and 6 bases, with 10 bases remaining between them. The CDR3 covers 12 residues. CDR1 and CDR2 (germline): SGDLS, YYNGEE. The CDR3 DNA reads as TGTGCCAGCAACGCGGACATCAATGAGCAGTTCTTC. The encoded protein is CASNADINEQFF.

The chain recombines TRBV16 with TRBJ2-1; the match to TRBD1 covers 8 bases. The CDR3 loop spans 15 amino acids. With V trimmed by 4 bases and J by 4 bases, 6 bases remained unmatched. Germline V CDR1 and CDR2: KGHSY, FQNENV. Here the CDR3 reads CASSPRQGTYNEQFF. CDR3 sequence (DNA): TGTGCCAGCAGCCCGAGACAGGGGACTTACAATGAGCAGTTCTTC.

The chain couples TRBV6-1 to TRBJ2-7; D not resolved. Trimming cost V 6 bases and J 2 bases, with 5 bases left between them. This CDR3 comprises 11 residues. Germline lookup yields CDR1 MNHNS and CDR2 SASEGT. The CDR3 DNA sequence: TGTGCCAGCAGATTCGCCTACGAGCAGTACTTC. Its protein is CASRFAYEQYF.

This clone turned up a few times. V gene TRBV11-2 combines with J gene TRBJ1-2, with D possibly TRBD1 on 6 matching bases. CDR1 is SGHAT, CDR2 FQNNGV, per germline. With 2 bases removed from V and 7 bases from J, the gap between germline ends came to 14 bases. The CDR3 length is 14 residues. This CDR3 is CASSLFLGASGYTF. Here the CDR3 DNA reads TGTGCCAGCAGCTTATTTCTGGGGGCCAGTGGCTACACCTTC.

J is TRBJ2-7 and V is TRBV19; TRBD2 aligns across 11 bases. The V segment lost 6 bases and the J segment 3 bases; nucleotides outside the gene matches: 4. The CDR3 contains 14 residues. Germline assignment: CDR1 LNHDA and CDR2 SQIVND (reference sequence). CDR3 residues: CASRPTSGSYEQYF. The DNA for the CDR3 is TGTGCCAGTAGACCTACTAGCGGGAGCTACGAGCAGTACTTC.

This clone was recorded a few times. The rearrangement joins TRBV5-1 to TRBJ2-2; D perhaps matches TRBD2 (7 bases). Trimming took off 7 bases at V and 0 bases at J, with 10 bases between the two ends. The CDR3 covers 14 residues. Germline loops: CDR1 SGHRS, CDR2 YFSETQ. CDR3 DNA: TGCGCCAGCGAGGGGGGGTCGAACACCGGGGAGCTGTTTTTT. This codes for CASEGGSNTGELFF.

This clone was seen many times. The CDR3 sequence is CASSSQQGGTEAFF. DNA for the CDR3: TGCGCCAGCAGCTCCCAACAGGGCGGGACTGAAGCTTTCTTT. This chain links TRBV5-1 with TRBJ1-1, with TRBD1 as a possible D gene (6 bases). V gave up 3 bases and J gave up 5 bases, with 14 bases separating them. CDR1 is SGHRS, CDR2 YFSETQ, per germline. The CDR3 has 14 amino acids. Full variable domain (outside the CDR3, taken from reference TRBV5-1 and TRBJ1-1): KAGVTQTPRYLIKTRGQQVTLSCSPISGHRSVSWYQQTPGQGLQFLFEYFSETQRNKGNFPGRFSGRQFSNSRSEMNVSTLELGDSALYLCASSSQQGGTEAFFGQGTRLTVV.

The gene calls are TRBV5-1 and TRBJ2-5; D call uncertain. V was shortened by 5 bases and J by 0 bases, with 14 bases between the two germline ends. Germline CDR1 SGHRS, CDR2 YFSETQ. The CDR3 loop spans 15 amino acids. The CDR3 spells CASRPTFSYQETQYF. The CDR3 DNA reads TGCGCCAGCAGACCGACATTCTCGTACCAAGAGACCCAGTACTTC.

This CDR3 reads CAIRPGQGAANYGYTF. CDR3 sequence (DNA): TGTGCCATCAGGCCGGGACAGGGGGCAGCTAACTATGGCTACACCTTC. The genes are TRBV10-3 and TRBJ1-2; TRBD1 matches at 12 bases. The CDR3 is 16 amino acids. Germline-derived CDR1 and CDR2 are ENHRY and SYGVKD. V shed 6 bases, J shed 0 bases, and the junction held 5 bases outside the gene matches.

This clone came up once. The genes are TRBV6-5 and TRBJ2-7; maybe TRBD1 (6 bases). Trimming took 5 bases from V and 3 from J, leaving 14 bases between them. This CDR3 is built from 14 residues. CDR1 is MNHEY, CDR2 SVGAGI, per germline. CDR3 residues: CASSTITGYYEQYF. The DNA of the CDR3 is TGTGCCAGCAGTACGATAACAGGGTACTACGAGCAGTACTTC.

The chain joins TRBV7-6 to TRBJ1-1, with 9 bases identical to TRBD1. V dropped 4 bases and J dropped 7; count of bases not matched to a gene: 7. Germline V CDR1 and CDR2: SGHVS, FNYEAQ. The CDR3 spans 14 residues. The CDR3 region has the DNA TGTGCCAGCAGCTCACGGGACAGGGTTGGTGAAGCTTTCTTT. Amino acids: CASSSRDRVGEAFF.

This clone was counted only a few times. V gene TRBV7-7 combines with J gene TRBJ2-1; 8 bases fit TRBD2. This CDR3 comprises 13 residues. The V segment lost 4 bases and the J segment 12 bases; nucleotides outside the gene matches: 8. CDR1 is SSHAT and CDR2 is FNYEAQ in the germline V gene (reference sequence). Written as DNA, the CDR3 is TGTGCCAGCAGCTCCATCGAGAGCGGGGGGCAGTTCTTC. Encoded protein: CASSSIESGGQFF.

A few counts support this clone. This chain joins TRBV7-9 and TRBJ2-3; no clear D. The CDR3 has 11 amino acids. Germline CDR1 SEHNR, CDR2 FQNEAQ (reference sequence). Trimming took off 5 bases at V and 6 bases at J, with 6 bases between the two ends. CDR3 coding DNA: TGTGCCAGCAGCAACCGGGATACGCAGTATTTT. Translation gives CASSNRDTQYF.